Listed here are 9 T cell receptor beta chains from one sample, sequenced in a study of PD-1 blockade in classical Hodgkin lymphoma (dated by TCRdb to the early 2020s). This specimen's time point label, interpreted: cycle 1 day 1 (C1D1), immediately before nivolumab initiation. Relapse after autologous stem cell transplantation had occurred in all trial patients, and cohorts A, B and C were distinguished by prior brentuximab vedotin exposure. To prepare the library, the immunoSEQ multiplex PCR assay was applied. Entries here come from immuneACCESS through TCRdb and include only in-frame sequences with V and J called. Some clones fail to appear in such tables; in the studies checked, an unresolved V gene covers under half of the shortfall, and the cause of the remainder is unknown. Counted in this sample were about 97,000 clones; over 80% of them appeared once. 12% of the sample is held by the ten biggest clonotypes.

This specimen was peripheral blood mononuclear cells (PBMCs), taken at baseline. The receptor set was obtained from a human donor with classical Hodgkin lymphoma.

The sample holds one count of this clone. The CDR3 loop is CASSEVFGAGAQYF. The CDR3 DNA reads TGTGCCAGCAGTGAAGTCTTCGGGGCAGGGGCCCAGTACTTC. This chain uses TRBV6-1 with TRBJ2-5; the D gene is possibly TRBD1 (6 bases). With 1 base removed from V and 9 bases from J, the gap between germline ends came to 15 bases. CDR1 is MNHNS and CDR2 is SASEGT in the germline V gene. This CDR3 comprises 14 residues.

This rearrangement joins TRBV10-3 to TRBJ1-4; 9 bases align to TRBD1. V was clipped by 6 bases and J by 7 bases; unmatched bases: 9. The length of the CDR3 is 15 residues. Germline lookup yields CDR1 ENHRY and CDR2 SYGVKD. This chain's CDR3 is CAISGYRGPGEKLFF. DNA for the CDR3: TGTGCCATCAGCGGCTACAGGGGGCCGGGTGAAAAACTGTTTTTT.

The J gene is TRBJ2-3, the V gene TRBV9; D is undetermined. The V end was cut by 2 bases, the J end by 2 bases, with 9 bases between. This CDR3 region has 14 residues. In germline, CDR1 is SGDLS, CDR2 YYNGEE. CDR3 DNA sequence: TGTGCCAGCAGCGTTGACCCACACACAGATACGCAGTATTTT. It encodes CASSVDPHTDTQYF.

The genes are TRBV10-1 and TRBJ1-3; D gene unclear. Between the trimmed V and J ends, which lost 0 bases and 4 bases, there was a span of 10 bases. This CDR3 is built from 15 residues. From germline, CDR1 is WNHNN and CDR2 SYGVQD (reference sequence). The CDR3 nucleotides read TGCGCCAGCAGTGAGTCGGGCCCTGCCGGAAACACCATATATTTT. Protein sequence: CASSESGPAGNTIYF.

The V call is TRBV6-1, the J call TRBJ2-1; 14 positions match TRBD2. The CDR3 runs 16 residues. CDR1 and CDR2 (germline): MNHNS, SASEGT. The V and J ends lost 4 bases and 4 bases, in that order; junction bases with no gene match: 3. CDR3 DNA sequence: TGTGCCAGCAGTGGCAGACTAGCGGGAGGGTACAATGAGCAGTTCTTC. Translated, it gives CASSGRLAGGYNEQFF.

The chain recombines TRBV18 with TRBJ2-5; the D is unclear. The length of the CDR3 is 14 residues. The V gene lost 0 bases and the J gene lost 3 bases, with 8 bases spanning the gap. CDR1 is KGHSH and CDR2 is LQKENI in the germline V gene. The CDR3 sequence: CASSPPHTEETQYF. The CDR3 region has the DNA TGTGCCAGCTCACCACCGCACACCGAAGAGACCCAGTACTTC.

The rearrangement links TRBV30 to TRBJ1-3, with TRBD1 identical over 7 bases. The V gene end was trimmed by 2 bases and the J gene end by 0 bases; junction bases not matched to a gene: 1. The CDR3 is 14 residues long. Germline V gene lookup returns CDR1 GTSNPN and CDR2 SVGIG (reference sequence). The CDR3 region has the DNA TGTGCCTGGAGTCAGGGGGTCTCTGGAAACACCATATATTTT. Translating gives CAWSQGVSGNTIYF.

J is TRBJ1-4 and V is TRBV19; D is ambiguous. V was shortened by 5 bases and J by 2 bases, with 9 bases between the two germline ends. Germline lookup yields CDR1 LNHDA and CDR2 SQIVND (reference sequence). The CDR3 extends over 14 amino acids. The CDR3 spells CASSSRDTNEKLFF. The CDR3, as DNA: TGTGCCAGTAGTTCACGAGATACTAATGAAAAACTGTTTTTT. Full variable domain (rest looked up from reference TRBV19 and TRBJ1-4): DGGITQSPKYLFRKEGQNVTLSCEQNLNHDAMYWYRQDPGQGLRLIYYSQIVNDFQKGDIAEGYSVSREKKESFPLTVTSAQKNPTAFYLCASSSRDTNEKLFFGSGTQLSVL.

The rearrangement joins TRBV11-3 to TRBJ1-1; tentatively, D is TRBD1 (5 bases). Germline lookup yields CDR1 SGHNT and CDR2 YENEEA. The V end lost 6 bases, the J end lost 1 base, and 12 bases lay between the germline ends. CDR3 length equals 14 residues. The CDR3 DNA reads as TGTGCCAGCAGTCGGGACGGCCAGAACACTGAAGCTTTCTTT. The encoded protein is CASSRDGQNTEAFF.